These 14 T cell receptor beta chains were sequenced from one sample in a study of blood T cell repertoires in COVID-19. Profiling relied on immunoSEQ multiplex PCR, and the TCRdb table lists in-frame clones only, not all of them. The sample holds 200,000 to 250,000 clones; roughly nine tenths are singletons and the top ten take roughly 3.3%. The sequencing input was PBMCs or T cells enriched from blood (not recorded which). These receptors came from a woman between 50 and 59 years old in a cohort exposed to, infected with or recovered from COVID-19 (not recorded which).

This chain connects TRBV11-1 to TRBJ2-5; D is possibly TRBD2 (6 bases). The CDR3 runs to 13 residues. V lost 7 bases and J 3 bases, leaving 12 bases between the germline ends. Germline V gene sequence: CDR1 SGHAT, CDR2 FQDESV (reference sequence). CDR3: CASKVIAEETQYF. In DNA, the CDR3 is TGTGCCAGCAAGGTAATAGCGGAAGAGACCCAGTACTTC.

CDR3: CASSPHEDYGYTF. The CDR3 DNA reads as TGTGCCAGCAGCCCTCACGAGGACTATGGCTACACCTTC. The chain has TRBV7-6 and TRBJ1-2, with D unresolved. Germline V gene data show CDR1 as SGHVS and CDR2 as FNYEAQ. The CDR3 contains 13 residues. Trimming stripped 5 bases from V and 3 bases from J, with 10 bases between. The variable domain in full, completed from reference TRBV7-6 and TRBJ1-2, reads GAGVSQSPRYKVTKRGQDVALRCDPISGHVSLYWYRQALGQGPEFLTYFNYEAQQDKSGLPNDRFSAERPEGSISTLTIQRTEQRDSAMYRCASSPHEDYGYTFGSGTRLTVV.

The chain recombines TRBV13 with TRBJ1-6, with a weak D call TRBD1 (5 bases). CDR3 length equals 13 residues. The V end lost 3 bases, the J end lost 9 bases, and 9 bases lay between the germline ends. Germline-derived CDR1 and CDR2 are PRHDT and FYEKMQ (reference sequence). In DNA, the CDR3 is TGTGCCAGCAGCTTTGTCGGGGGTTCACCCCTCCACTTT. Amino acid sequence: CASSFVGGSPLHF.

J is TRBJ2-7 and V is TRBV18, with TRBD1 as a possible D gene (7 bases). The CDR3 extends over 15 amino acids. The V gene lost 5 bases and the J gene lost 2 bases, with 16 bases spanning the gap. Germline V gene lookup returns CDR1 KGHSH and CDR2 LQKENI. DNA of the CDR3: TGTGCCAGCTCATTTGGAGGGACAGCGACCTACGAGCAGTACTTC. This translates into CASSFGGTATYEQYF.

The gene calls are TRBV6-2 or TRBV6-3 and TRBJ1-6; D gene ambiguous. Trimming stripped 5 bases from V and 9 bases from J, with 14 bases between. Germline V gene sequence: CDR1 MNHEY, CDR2 SVGEGT. The CDR3 is 14 residues long. CDR3 protein: CASSPEARVSPLHF. As DNA, the CDR3 is TGTGCCAGCAGTCCGGAGGCGCGGGTTTCACCCCTCCACTTT.

The V and J genes are TRBV5-4 and TRBJ1-1; 7 nucleotides match TRBD1. The CDR3 is 14 residues long. The V segment lost 3 bases and the J segment 5 bases; nucleotides outside the gene matches: 7. The V gene's germline CDR1 is SGHNT and CDR2 YYREEE (reference sequence). In DNA, the CDR3 is TGTGCCAGCAGCTCAGGGGGGCTTAGAACTGAAGCTTTCTTT. Its protein product is CASSSGGLRTEAFF.

The V and J genes are TRBV27 and TRBJ2-3; 15 bases match TRBD2. Germline V lookup: CDR1 MNHEY, CDR2 SMNVEV (reference sequence). The CDR3 extends over 16 amino acids. The J segment lost 3 bases and the V segment lost 8 bases, leaving 6 bases of the junction unmatched. The CDR3 loop reads CASGLAGGWVTDTQYF. The CDR3 bases are TGTGCCAGCGGACTAGCGGGGGGGTGGGTGACAGATACGCAGTATTTT.

This rearrangement joins TRBV6-5 to TRBJ1-2; 8 nucleotides align to TRBD1. Germline-derived CDR1 and CDR2 are MNHEY and SVGAGI. Trimming removed 6 bases from V and 3 bases from J; junction bases left unmatched: 3. This CDR3 contains 13 residues. Here the CDR3 reads CASSLDRDYGYTF. In nucleotides, the CDR3 is TGTGCCAGCAGCTTGGACAGGGACTATGGCTACACCTTC.

This clone was seen only a few times. V is TRBV5-6 and J is TRBJ1-3; 7 positions agree with TRBD1. Germline V gene sequence: CDR1 SGHDT, CDR2 YYEEEE. This CDR3 spans 16 amino acids. After removal of 4 bases from V and 0 bases from J, the junction contained 7 bases not matched to a gene. CDR3 DNA: TGTGCCAGCAGCCGCGGGACAGTAACCTCTGGAAACACCATATATTTT. Translated, it gives CASSRGTVTSGNTIYF.

The rearrangement uses TRBV5-4 and TRBJ1-1; D is unclear. The CDR3 length is 14 residues. V was shortened by 0 bases and J by 4 bases, with 10 bases between the two germline ends. Germline values: CDR1 SGHNT, CDR2 YYREEE (reference sequence). The CDR3 here is CASSLGALLTEAFF. The CDR3 nucleotides read TGTGCCAGCAGCTTGGGGGCGTTGCTCACTGAAGCTTTCTTT.

The rearrangement links TRBV11-3 to TRBJ2-2; tentative D call: TRBD1 (5 bases). The CDR3 loop spans 14 amino acids. V was trimmed by 1 base and J by 4 bases, leaving 7 bases between them. Germline V gives CDR1 SGHNT, CDR2 YENEEA. CDR3 nucleotide sequence: TGTGCCAGCAGCTTAGCCCAGGGCACCGGGGAGCTGTTTTTT. This encodes CASSLAQGTGELFF.

The chain carries TRBV5-1 and TRBJ2-3, with 8 bases that match TRBD2. The CDR3 spans 15 residues. Trimming took 6 bases from V and 0 from J; bases not matched to a gene: 6. The germline CDR1 and CDR2 sequences are SGHRS and YFSETQ. The CDR3 coding sequence is TGCGCCAGCAATTCGCGGGGGGTCAGCACAGATACGCAGTATTTT. Translation: CASNSRGVSTDTQYF.

This chain uses TRBV3-1 (or the pseudogene TRBV3-2) with TRBJ2-2; TRBD2 aligns across 10 bases. The ends lost 5 bases at V and 2 bases at J; junction bases unmatched: 5. This CDR3 has 16 amino acids. The germline gives CDR1 LGHDT, CDR2 YNNKEL (reference sequence). The CDR3 is CASSFLAGVNTGELFF. The DNA of the CDR3 is TGTGCCAGCAGCTTTCTAGCGGGGGTAAACACCGGGGAGCTGTTTTTT.

The gene calls are TRBV14 and TRBJ1-3, with 8 nucleotides matching TRBD1. Germline V gene data show CDR1 as SGHDN and CDR2 as FVKESK. This CDR3 is 14 amino acids long. Germline trimming cut 4 bases from V and 5 bases from J; bases unmatched to any gene: 4. Here the CDR3 reads CASSRDRLRNTIYF. Here the CDR3 DNA reads TGTGCCAGCAGCCGGGACAGGTTACGAAACACCATATATTTT.